This T cell receptor (beta chain) appears in the sequencing data of a study of blood T cell repertoires in COVID-19. Study as a whole: Collection of acute and convalescent COVID-19 samples took place in the United States, Italy and Spain. T cells, B-cell-depleted T cells, or PBMCs provided the cDNA or gDNA that served as material.

Under the authors' procedure: Estimates of nucleated cell counts were drawn from the amplification of reference gene primers. Profiled with immunoSEQ multiplex PCR; TCRdb holds only in-frame clones, not every one. V and J calls and clone size are those listed in that table; D and trimming were worked out from the DNA. The data hold around 400,000 clones, with around 92% observed a single time. The TCR originated in a man aged 40-55 years with acute or convalescent COVID-19. Sequences were obtained from peripheral blood.

CDR3 loop: CASSPGLAGGPRYNEQFF. CDR3 DNA: TGTGCCAGCAGCCCGGGACTAGCGGGAGGGCCCCGCTACAATGAGCAGTTCTTC. This chain connects TRBV11-2 to TRBJ2-1; 16 positions agree with TRBD2. The CDR3 consists of 18 residues. Germline-derived CDR1 and CDR2 are SGHAT and FQNNGV. V lost 5 bases and J lost 3; bases outside the gene matches: 7.